This T cell receptor (beta chain) was found in a study of blood T cell repertoires in COVID-19. About the research overall: Samples of COVID-19 (acute and convalescent) were obtained from the United States, Italy and Spain.

The Seattle patients joined while their infection was active and were tracked longitudinally afterward. In the original processing: Quantification of nucleated cells was approximated via reference gene primer amplification. The table came from immunoSEQ multiplex PCR; TCRdb's copy has only in-frame clones and leaves some out. The D gene and trimming were derived from the DNA, and the V and J assignments and clone size from that table. This table has some 450,000 clones, roughly 90% appearing once. This clone was seen just once. The sample taken for sequencing was peripheral blood. This sequence originates from a young man with COVID-19, enrolled during active disease.

The CDR3 here is CASSYPDREAFF. For the CDR3, the DNA is TGTGCCAGCAGCTATCCGGACAGGGAAGCTTTCTTT. This chain connects TRBV5-6 to TRBJ1-1; 7 bases match TRBD1. With V trimmed by 3 bases and J by 8 bases, 4 bases remained unmatched. Germline CDR1 reads SGHDT; CDR2 reads YYEEEE. The CDR3 sequence is 12 residues long.